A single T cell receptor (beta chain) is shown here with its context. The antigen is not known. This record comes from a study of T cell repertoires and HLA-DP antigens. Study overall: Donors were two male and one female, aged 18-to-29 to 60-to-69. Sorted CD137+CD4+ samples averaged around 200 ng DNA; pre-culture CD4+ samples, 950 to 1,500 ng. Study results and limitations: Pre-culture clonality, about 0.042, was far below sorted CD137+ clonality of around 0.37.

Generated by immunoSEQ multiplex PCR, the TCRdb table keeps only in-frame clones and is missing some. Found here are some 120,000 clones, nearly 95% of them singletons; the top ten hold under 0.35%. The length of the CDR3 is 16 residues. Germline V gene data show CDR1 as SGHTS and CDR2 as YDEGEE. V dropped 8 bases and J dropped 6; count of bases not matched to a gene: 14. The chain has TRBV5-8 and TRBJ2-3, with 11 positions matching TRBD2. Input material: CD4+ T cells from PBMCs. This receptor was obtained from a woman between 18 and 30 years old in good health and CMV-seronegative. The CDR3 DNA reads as TGTGCCAGTATACGGGGTAGCGGGGGGGCCTGGGATACGCAGTATTTT. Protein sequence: CASIRGSGGAWDTQYF.